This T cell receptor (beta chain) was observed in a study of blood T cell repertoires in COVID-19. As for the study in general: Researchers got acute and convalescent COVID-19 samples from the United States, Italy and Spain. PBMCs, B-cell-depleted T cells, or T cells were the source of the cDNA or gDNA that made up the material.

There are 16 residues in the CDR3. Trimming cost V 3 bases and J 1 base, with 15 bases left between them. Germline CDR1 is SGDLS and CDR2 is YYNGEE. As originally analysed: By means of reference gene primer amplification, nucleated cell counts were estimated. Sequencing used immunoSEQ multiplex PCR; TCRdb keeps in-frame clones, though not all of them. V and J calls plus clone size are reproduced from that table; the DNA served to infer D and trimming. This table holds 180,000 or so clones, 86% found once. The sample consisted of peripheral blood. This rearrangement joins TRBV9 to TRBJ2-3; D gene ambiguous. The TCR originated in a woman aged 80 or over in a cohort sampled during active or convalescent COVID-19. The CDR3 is CASSAIDLRGTDTQYF. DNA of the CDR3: TGTGCCAGCAGCGCAATCGATTTGCGAGGCACAGATACGCAGTATTTT.